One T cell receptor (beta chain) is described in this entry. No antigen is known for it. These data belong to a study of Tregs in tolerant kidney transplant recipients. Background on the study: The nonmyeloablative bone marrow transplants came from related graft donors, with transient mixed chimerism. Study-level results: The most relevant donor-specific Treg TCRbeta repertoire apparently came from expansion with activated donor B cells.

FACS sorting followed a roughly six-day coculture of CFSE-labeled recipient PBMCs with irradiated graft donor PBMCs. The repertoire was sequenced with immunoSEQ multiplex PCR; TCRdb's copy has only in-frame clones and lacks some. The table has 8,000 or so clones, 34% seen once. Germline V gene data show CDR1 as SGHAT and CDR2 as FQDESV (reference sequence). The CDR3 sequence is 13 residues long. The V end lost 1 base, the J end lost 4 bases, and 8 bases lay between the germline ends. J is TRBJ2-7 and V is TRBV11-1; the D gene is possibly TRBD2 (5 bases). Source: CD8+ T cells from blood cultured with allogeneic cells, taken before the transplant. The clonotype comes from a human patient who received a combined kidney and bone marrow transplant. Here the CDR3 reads CASSLDPGYEQYF. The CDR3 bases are TGTGCCAGCAGCTTAGATCCGGGGTACGAGCAGTACTTC.